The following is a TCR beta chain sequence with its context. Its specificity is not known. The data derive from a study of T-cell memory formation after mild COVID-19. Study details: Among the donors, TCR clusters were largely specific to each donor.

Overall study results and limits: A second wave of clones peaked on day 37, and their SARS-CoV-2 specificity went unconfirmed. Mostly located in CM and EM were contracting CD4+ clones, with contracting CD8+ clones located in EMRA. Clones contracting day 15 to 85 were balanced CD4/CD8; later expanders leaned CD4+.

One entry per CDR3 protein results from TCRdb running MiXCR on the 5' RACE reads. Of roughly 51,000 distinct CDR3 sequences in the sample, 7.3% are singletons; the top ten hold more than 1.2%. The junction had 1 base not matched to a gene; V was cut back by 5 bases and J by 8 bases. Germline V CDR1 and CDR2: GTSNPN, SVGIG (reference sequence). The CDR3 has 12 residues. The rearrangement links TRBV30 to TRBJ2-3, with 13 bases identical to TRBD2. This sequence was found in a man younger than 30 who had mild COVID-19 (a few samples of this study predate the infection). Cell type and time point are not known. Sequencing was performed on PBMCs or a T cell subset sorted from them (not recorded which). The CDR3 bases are TGTGCCTGGGGGACTAGCGGGGTTACGCAGTATTTT. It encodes CAWGTSGVTQYF. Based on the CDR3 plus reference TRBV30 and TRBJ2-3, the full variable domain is SQTIHQWPATLVQPVGSPLSLECTVEGTSNPNLYWYRQAAGRGLQLLFYSVGIGQISSEVPQNLSASRPQDRQFILSSKKLLLSDSGFYLCAWGTSGVTQYFGPGTRLTVL.